The following is a TCR beta chain sequence with its context. The data were obtained in a study of stem cell transplantation in POMP-related autoinflammatory disease. Libraries were prepared by immunoSEQ multiplex PCR; TCRdb keeps only in-frame clonotypes and omits some of them. This sample has roughly 68,000 clones, with around 90% found just once. The sample in question was CD4+ T cells from PBMCs, obtained after stem cell transplantation. This clonotype originated in a human patient with POMP-related autoinflammation and immune dysregulation (PRAID). Among the T cells, some may be from the graft donor.

The CDR3 nucleotides are TGTGCCAGCACCTCGACAGGGTATAATTCACCCCTCCACTTT. Translating it yields CASTSTGYNSPLHF. The chain links TRBV6-6 to TRBJ1-6; TRBD1 agrees at 7 bases. V was clipped by 7 bases and J by 4 bases; unmatched bases: 4. This CDR3 is built from 14 residues. From germline, CDR1 is MNHNY and CDR2 SVGAGI (reference sequence).